The 4 T cell receptor beta chains presented below share a single source sample, sequenced in a study of blood T cells in healthy people across ages. Combining a sample-barcoded 5' primer with a J-beta primer mix, a second PCR ran for roughly 7 to 12 cycles. In TCRdb, the 5' RACE reads were re-called with MiXCR into one record per CDR3 protein. The data show hundreds of thousands of distinct CDR3 sequences, 32% seen once. Sequences were obtained from blood. Receptor source: a woman older than 75 in good health.

This clonotype was observed at least ten times. This rearrangement joins TRBV4-2 to TRBJ2-5; 10 positions match TRBD2. Trimming took 0 bases from V and 1 from J; bases not matched to a gene: 2. Germline CDR1 reads LGHNA; CDR2 reads YNFKEQ. The CDR3 is made up of 16 amino acids. CDR3 in amino acids: CASSQEPSGGQETQYF. DNA of the CDR3: TGTGCCAGCAGCCAAGAACCTAGCGGGGGCCAAGAGACCCAGTACTTC.

This clonotype appeared many times. The chain is built from TRBV7-3 and TRBJ2-5, with D tentatively TRBD2 (6 bases). From germline, CDR1 is SGHTA and CDR2 FQGTGA. The CDR3 has 13 amino acids. Trimming cost V 5 bases and J 5 bases, with 12 bases left between them. The CDR3 DNA sequence: TGTGCCAGCAGCGACATTGGGGGGGAGACCCAGTACTTC. Protein sequence: CASSDIGGETQYF.

The chain combines TRBV28 with TRBJ1-5, with no clear D. The V end was cut by 7 bases, the J end by 9 bases, with 19 bases between. CDR1 is MDHEN and CDR2 is SYDVKM in the germline V gene. The CDR3 has 14 residues. The CDR3: CASTWSAPGPPQHF. The CDR3 DNA follows: TGTGCCAGCACCTGGTCGGCCCCCGGACCGCCCCAGCATTTT.

J is TRBJ2-4 and V is TRBV20-1; 7 bases match TRBD1. This CDR3 spans 18 amino acids. Germline values: CDR1 DFQATT, CDR2 SNEGSKA (reference sequence). Trimming at V came to 0 bases and at J to 1 base, leaving 12 bases not matched to a gene. The CDR3 region is CSARDHRAGGRAKNIQYF. CDR3 coding DNA: TGCAGTGCTAGAGATCATAGGGCAGGGGGAAGGGCCAAAAACATTCAGTACTTC.